This T cell receptor (beta chain) was sequenced during a study of molecular identifiers for immune sequencing clone quantification. The study, taken as a whole, reports: In naive cells, clones above 20 RNA copies held under 1% of molecules, whereas in effector cells they held over 97%.

Previously described methods and listed TCR primers were used for bulk TCR libraries. MiXCR was run by TCRdb on the PCR reads, yielding one entry per CDR3 protein. Among fewer than 350,000 distinct CDR3 sequences, 20% to 25% were seen once, and the ten largest hold approximately 0.83%. This clonotype was picked up many times. Its target is not known. The sequence derives from a human donor in good health. Some libraries in this study had Jurkat cell RNA spiked in. Sequenced sample: naive CD8+ T cells from blood, with Jurkat cell RNA spiked in. Subset: FACS-sorted CD8+CD4-CCR7+CD45RA+ naive T cells.

CDR3 nucleotide sequence: TGTGCCAGCAGTTACTATAAGAGGGGGCGCCTCAATGAGCAGTTCTTC. It translates to CASSYYKRGRLNEQFF. V gene TRBV6-5 combines with J gene TRBJ2-1; TRBD1 aligns across 7 bases. CDR3 size: 16 residues. The V gene end was trimmed by 1 base and the J gene end by 6 bases; junction bases not matched to a gene: 9. The germline gives CDR1 MNHEY, CDR2 SVGAGI.